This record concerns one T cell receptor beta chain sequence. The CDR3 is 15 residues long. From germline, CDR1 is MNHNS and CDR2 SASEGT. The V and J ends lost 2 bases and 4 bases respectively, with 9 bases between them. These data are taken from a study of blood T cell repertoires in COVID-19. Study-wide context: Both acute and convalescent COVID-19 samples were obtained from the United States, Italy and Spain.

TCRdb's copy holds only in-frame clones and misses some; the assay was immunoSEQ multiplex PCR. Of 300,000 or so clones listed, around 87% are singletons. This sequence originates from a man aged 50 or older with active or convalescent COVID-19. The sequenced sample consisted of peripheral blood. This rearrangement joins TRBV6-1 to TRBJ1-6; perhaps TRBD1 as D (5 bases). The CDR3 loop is CASSEQGGYNSPLHF. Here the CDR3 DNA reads TGTGCCAGCAGTGAACAGGGTGGATATAATTCACCCCTCCACTTT.